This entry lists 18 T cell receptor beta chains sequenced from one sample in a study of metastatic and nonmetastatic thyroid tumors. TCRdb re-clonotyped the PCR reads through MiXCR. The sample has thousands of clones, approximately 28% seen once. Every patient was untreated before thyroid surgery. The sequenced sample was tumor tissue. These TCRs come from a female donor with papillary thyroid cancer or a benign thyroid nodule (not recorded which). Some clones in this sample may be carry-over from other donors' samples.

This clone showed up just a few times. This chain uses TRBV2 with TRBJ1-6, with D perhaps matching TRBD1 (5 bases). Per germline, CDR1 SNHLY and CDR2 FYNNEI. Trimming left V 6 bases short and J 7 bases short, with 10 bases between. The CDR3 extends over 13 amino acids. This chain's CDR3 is CASRWTRNSPLHF. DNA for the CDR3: TGTGCCAGCAGATGGACAAGAAATTCACCCCTCCACTTT.

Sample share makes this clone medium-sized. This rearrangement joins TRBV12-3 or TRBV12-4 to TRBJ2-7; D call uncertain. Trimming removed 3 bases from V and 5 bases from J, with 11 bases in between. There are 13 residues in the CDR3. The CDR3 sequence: CASSLLPRNEQYF. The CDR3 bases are TGTGCCAGCAGTTTGTTGCCGAGAAACGAGCAGTACTTC.

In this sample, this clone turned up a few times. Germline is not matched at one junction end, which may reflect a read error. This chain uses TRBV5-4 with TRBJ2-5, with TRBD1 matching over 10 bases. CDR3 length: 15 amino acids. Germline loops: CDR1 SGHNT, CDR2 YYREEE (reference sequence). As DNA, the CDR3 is TGTGCCATCAGCTTCCCGGACAGGGGGAAAGAGACCCAGTACTTC. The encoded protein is CAISFPDRGKETQYF.

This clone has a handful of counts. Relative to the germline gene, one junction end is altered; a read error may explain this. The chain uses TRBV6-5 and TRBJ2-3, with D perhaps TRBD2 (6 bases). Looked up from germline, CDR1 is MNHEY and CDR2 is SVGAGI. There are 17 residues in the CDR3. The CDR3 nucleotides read TGTGCCAGCTTACTTCAGTACGGGACTTTTAGCACAGATATGCAGTATTTT. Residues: CASLLQYGTFSTDMQYF.

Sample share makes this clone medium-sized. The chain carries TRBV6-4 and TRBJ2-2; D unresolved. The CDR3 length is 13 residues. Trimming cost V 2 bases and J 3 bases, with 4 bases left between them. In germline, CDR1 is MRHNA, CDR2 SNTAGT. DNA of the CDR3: TGTGCCAGCAGTGACAAGGACACCGGGGAGCTGTTTTTT. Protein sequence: CASSDKDTGELFF.

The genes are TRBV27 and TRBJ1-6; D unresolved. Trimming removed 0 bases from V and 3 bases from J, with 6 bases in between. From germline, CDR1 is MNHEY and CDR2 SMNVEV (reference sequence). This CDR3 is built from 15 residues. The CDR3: CASSLSQVYNSPLHF. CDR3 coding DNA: TGTGCCAGCAGTTTATCGCAGGTCTATAATTCACCCCTCCACTTT.

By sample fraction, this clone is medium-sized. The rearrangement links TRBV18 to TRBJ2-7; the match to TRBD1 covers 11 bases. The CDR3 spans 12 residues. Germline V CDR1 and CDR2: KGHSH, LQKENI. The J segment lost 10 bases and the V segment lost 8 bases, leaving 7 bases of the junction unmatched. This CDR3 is CASHGQGAIQYF. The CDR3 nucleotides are TGTGCCAGCCACGGACAGGGGGCGATACAGTACTTC.

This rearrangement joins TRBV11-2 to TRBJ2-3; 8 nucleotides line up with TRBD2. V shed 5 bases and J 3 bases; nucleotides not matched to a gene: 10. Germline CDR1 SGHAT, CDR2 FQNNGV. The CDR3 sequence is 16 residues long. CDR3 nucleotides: TGTGCCAGCAGCATGAATAGCGGGGCGCTAACAGATACGCAGTATTTT. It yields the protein CASSMNSGALTDTQYF.

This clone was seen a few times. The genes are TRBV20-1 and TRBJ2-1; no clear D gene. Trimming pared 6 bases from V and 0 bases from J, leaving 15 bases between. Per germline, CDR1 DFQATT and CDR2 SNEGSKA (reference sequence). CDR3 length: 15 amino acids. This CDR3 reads CSASSALGSYNEQFF. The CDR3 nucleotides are TGCAGTGCCAGCAGTGCGTTAGGCTCCTACAATGAGCAGTTCTTC.

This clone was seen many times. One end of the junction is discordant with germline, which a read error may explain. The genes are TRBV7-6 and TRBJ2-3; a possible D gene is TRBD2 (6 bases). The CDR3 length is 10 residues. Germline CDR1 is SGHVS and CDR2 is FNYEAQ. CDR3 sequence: CASSLDQEGF. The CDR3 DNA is TGTGCCAGCAGCTTAGATCAGGAGGGCTTT. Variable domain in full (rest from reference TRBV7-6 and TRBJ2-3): GAGVSQSPRYKVTKRGQDVALRCDPISGHVSLYWYRQALGQGPEFLTYFNYEAQQDKSGLPNDRFSAERPEGSISTLTIQRTEQRDSAMYRCASSLDQEGFGPGTRLTVL.

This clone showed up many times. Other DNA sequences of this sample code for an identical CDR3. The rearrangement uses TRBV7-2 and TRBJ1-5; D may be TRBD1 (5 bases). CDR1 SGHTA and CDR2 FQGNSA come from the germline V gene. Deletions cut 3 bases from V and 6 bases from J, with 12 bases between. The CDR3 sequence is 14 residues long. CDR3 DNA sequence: TGTGCCAGCAGCTTCGGACACCGCGGTCAGCCCCAGCATTTT. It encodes CASSFGHRGQPQHF.

For the CDR3, the DNA is TGTGCCAGCAGCTTAGTTGGGACTAGCATCCCGTTTTTT. Translation gives CASSLVGTSIPFF. The chain employs TRBV7-2 and TRBJ2-2; 9 bases match TRBD2. Looked up from germline, CDR1 is SGHTA and CDR2 is FQGNSA. Trimming cost V 1 base and J 16 bases; bases outside gene matches: 7. The CDR3 contains 13 residues.

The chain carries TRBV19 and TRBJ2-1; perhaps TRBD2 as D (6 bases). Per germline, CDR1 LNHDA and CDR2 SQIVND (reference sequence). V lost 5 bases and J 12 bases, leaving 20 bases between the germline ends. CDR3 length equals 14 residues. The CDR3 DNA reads TGTGCCAGTAGTGCTGGGACTGAGATCGCTTCGCAGTTCTTC. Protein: CASSAGTEIASQFF. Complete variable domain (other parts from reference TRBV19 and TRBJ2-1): DGGITQSPKYLFRKEGQNVTLSCEQNLNHDAMYWYRQDPGQGLRLIYYSQIVNDFQKGDIAEGYSVSREKKESFPLTVTSAQKNPTAFYLCASSAGTEIASQFFGPGTRLTVL.

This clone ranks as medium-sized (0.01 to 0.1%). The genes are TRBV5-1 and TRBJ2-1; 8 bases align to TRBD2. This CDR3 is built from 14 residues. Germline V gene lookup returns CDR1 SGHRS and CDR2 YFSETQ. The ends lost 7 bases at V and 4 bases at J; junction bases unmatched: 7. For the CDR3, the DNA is TGCGCCAGCGGGACTAGTGAGGGGTACAATGAGCAGTTCTTC. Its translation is CASGTSEGYNEQFF.

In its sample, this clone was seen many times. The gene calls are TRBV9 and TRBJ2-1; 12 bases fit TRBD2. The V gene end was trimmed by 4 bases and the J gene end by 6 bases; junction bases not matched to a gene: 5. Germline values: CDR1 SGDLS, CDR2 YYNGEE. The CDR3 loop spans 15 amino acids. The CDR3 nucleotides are TGTGCCAGCAGCAAAACTAGCGGGAGGTCCAATGAGCAGTTCTTC. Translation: CASSKTSGRSNEQFF.

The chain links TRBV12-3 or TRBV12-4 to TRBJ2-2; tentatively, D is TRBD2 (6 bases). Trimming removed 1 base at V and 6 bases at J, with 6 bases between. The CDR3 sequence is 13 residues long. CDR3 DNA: TGTGCCAGCAGTTTAGGGGAGGCCGGGGAGCTGTTTTTT. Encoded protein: CASSLGEAGELFF.

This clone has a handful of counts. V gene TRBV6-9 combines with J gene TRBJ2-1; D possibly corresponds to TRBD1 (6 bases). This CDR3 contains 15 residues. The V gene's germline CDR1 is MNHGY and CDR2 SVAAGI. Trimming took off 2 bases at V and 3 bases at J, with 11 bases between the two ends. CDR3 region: CASSYVGAYYNEQFF. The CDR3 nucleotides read TGTGCCAGCAGTTATGTGGGGGCTTACTACAATGAGCAGTTCTTC.

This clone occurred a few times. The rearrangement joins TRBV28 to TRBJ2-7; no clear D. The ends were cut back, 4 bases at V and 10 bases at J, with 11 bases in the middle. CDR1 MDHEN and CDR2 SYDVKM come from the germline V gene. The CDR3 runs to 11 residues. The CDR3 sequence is CASSSLGHQYF. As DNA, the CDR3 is TGTGCCAGCAGTTCTTTAGGGCATCAGTACTTC.